This T cell receptor beta chain was captured in a study of blood T cell repertoires in COVID-19. Study background: From T cells, B-cell-depleted T cells, or PBMCs came the material, which was cDNA or gDNA.

Per the original methods: Estimated nucleated cell counts came from reference gene primer amplification. Sequencing used immunoSEQ multiplex PCR; TCRdb keeps in-frame clones, though not all of them. V and J calls and clone size are given by that table; D and trimming were obtained from the DNA. The sample has about 100,000 clones; more than 75% are singletons. The CDR3 is made up of 13 amino acids. Per germline, CDR1 GTSNPN and CDR2 SVGIG (reference sequence). J was trimmed by 8 bases and V by 3 bases; bases with no gene match: 5. The sample comprised peripheral blood. This sequence originates from a man aged 50-60 years with acute or convalescent COVID-19. The gene calls are TRBV30 and TRBJ2-7; 12 bases are shared with TRBD1. The CDR3 spells CAWSRGTGGQQYF. CDR3 nucleotide sequence: TGTGCCTGGAGCCGGGGGACAGGGGGCCAGCAGTACTTC.